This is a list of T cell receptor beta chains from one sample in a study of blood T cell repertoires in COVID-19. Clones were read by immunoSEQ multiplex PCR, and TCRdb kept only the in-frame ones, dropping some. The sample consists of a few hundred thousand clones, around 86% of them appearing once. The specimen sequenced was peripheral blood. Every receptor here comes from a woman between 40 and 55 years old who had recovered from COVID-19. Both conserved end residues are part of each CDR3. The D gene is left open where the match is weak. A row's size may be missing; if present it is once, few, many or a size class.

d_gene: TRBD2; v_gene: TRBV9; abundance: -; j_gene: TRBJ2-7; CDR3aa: CASSVGASGSAEQYF; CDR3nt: TGTGCCAGCAGCGTAGGCGCTAGCGGGAGCGCCGAGCAGTACTTC
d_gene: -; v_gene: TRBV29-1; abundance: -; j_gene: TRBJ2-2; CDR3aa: CSARLATNTGELFF; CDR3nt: TGCAGCGCCCGCCTAGCGACGAACACCGGGGAGCTGTTTTTT
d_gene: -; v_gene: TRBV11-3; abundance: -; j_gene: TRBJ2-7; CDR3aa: CASSSLSPPEEQYF; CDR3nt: TGTGCCAGCAGCTCACTTTCCCCCCCTGAGGAGCAGTACTTC
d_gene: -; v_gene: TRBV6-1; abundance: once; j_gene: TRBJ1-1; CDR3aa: CASSERGHDEAFF; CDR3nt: TGTGCCAGCAGTGAAAGAGGCCACGATGAAGCTTTCTTT
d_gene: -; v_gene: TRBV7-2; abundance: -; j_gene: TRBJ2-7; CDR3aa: CASSSSSGPRTYEQYF; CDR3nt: TGTGCCAGCAGCTCTTCAAGCGGACCTAGAACCTACGAGCAGTACTTC
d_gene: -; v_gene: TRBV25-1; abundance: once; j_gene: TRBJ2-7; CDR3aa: CASSAPRTVGEQYF; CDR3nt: TGTGCCAGCAGCGCCCCCCGGACAGTAGGCGAGCAGTACTTC
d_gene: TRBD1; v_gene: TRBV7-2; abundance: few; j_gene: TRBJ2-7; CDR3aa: CASSGRQGFSYEQYF; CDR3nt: TGTGCCAGCAGCGGCAGACAGGGCTTCTCCTACGAGCAGTACTTC
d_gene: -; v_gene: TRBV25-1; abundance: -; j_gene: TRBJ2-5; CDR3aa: CASTGGLSETQYF; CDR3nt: TGTGCCAGCACTGGAGGTTTATCGGAGACCCAGTACTTC
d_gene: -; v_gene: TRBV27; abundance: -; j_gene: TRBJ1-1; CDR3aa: CASSPTGPNTEAFF; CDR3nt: TGTGCCAGCAGTCCGACAGGCCCGAACACTGAAGCTTTCTTT
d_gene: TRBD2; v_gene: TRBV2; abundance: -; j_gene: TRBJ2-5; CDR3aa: CASSQVGLAGGGQETQYF; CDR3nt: TGTGCCAGCAGTCAAGTGGGACTAGCGGGAGGGGGCCAAGAGACCCAGTACTTC
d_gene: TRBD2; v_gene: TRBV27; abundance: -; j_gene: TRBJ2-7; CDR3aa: CASSLLAGGYEQYF; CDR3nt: TGTGCCAGCAGTTTACTAGCGGGAGGCTACGAGCAGTACTTC
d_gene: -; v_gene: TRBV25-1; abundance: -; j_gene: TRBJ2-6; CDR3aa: CASSRLTSGANVLTF; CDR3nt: TGTGCCAGCAGCAGGCTTACCTCTGGGGCCAACGTCCTGACTTTC
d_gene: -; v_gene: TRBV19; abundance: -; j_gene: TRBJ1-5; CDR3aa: CASSIGGGQPQHF; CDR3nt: TGTGCCAGTAGTATCGGGGGGGGTCAGCCCCAGCATTTT
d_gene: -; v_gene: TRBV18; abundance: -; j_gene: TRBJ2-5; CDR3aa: CASSPKTGQETQYF; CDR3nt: TGTGCCAGCTCACCCAAGACAGGACAAGAGACCCAGTACTTC
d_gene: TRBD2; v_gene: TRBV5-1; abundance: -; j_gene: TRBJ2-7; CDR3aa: CASSLEGGRVYEQYF; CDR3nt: TGCGCCAGCAGCTTGGAAGGCGGGAGGGTATACGAGCAGTACTTC
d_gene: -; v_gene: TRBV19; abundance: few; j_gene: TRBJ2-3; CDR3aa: CASRQGREWGDTQYF; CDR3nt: TGTGCCAGCCGACAGGGTCGGGAGTGGGGAGATACGCAGTATTTT
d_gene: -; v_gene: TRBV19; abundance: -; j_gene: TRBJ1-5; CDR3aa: CASQDPGIQPQHF; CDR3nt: TGTGCCAGCCAAGACCCGGGAATCCAGCCCCAGCATTTT
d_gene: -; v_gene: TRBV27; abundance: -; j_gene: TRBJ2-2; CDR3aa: CASSPRGGRELFF; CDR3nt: TGTGCCAGCAGTCCCCGTGGGGGGAGGGAGCTGTTTTTT
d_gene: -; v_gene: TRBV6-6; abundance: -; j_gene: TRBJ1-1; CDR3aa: CASGGGDTEAFF; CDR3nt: TGTGCCAGCGGGGGGGGCGACACTGAAGCTTTCTTT
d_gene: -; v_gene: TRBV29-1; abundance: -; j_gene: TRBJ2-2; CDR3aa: CNYDSRRDTGELFF; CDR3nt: TGCAACTACGACAGCCGACGGGACACCGGGGAGCTGTTTTTT
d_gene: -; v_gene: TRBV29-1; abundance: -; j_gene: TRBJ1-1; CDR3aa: CSVDSGFGPFF; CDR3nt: TGCAGCGTTGATTCCGGGTTTGGTCCTTTCTTT
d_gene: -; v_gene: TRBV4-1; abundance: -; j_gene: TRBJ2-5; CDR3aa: CASSQGSETRGEGETQYF; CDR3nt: TGCGCCAGCAGCCAAGGATCTGAAACCAGGGGAGAGGGGGAGACCCAGTACTTC